The 21 T cell receptor beta chains reported below all come from one sample, sequenced in a study of CD8+ T cells in alopecia areata. Once RNA had been extracted, it was reverse transcribed into cDNA to act as the sequencing template. Sequencing used immunoSEQ multiplex PCR; TCRdb keeps in-frame clones, though not all of them. The sample shows 90,000 to 130,000 clones, none of them appearing just once. Material: lesional skin. The source is a C3H/HeJ mouse with alopecia areata. Mice of this strain are of MHC haplotype H2-k.

This clone was seen ten or more times. A mismatch at residue 12 separates the TCRdb protein from the translated DNA, so the protein presented here was translated from the DNA. Mouse gene names apply. The CDR3 reads CASSAGTAYNSPLYF. The DNA read from the CDR3 is TGTGCCAGCAGTGCCGGGACAGCCTATAATTCGCCC. The chain links TRBV13-3 to TRBJ1-6; 7 bases map to TRBD1. The read halts 3 residues ahead of the CDR3 end, with the missing end drawn from the germline J gene. TRBJ1-6 is an ORF, with its function uncertain. Germline CDR1 is NNHDY and CDR2 is SYVADS. J gave up 2 bases and V 3 bases, and 2 bases lay outside the gene matches. The CDR3 totals 15 residues.

Worth noting for this clone: Mouse gene names and germline throughout. CDR3 bases read: TGTGCCTGGAGTCTAGGACTGGGGACTAACCAAGAC. Amino acids: CAWSLGLGTNQD. The full CDR3 reads CAWSLGLGTNQDTQYF. This rearrangement joins TRBV31 to TRBJ2-5, with 9 nucleotides matching TRBD2. The read ends 4 residues early relative to the CDR3; the germline J gene fills the gap. The CDR3 sequence is 16 residues long. Looked up from germline, CDR1 is GKSSPN and CDR2 is SITVG. The J segment lost 0 bases and the V segment lost 0 bases, leaving 4 bases of the junction unmatched.

This clone was seen only a few times. Gene names and germline refer to mouse. Read data end 4 residues before the CDR3 end; the end is taken from the germline J gene. The chain has TRBV31 and TRBJ2-2; D possibly corresponds to TRBD1 (6 bases). The germline gives CDR1 GKSSPN, CDR2 SITVG. This CDR3 is 14 amino acids long. V was shortened by 1 base and J by 1 base, with 7 bases between the two germline ends. CDR3 DNA, as far as it was read: TGTGCCTGGAGTCCGGGACAAAACACCGGG. Its translation is CAWSPGQNTG. The CDR3 in its entirety is CAWSPGQNTGQLYF.

As for this clone: Mouse gene names and germline throughout. The read gets to within 4 residues of the CDR3 end, and the germline J gene fills in the rest. The rearrangement joins TRBV1 to TRBJ2-3, with 9 nucleotides matching TRBD2. Unmatched junction bases numbered 5, after V lost 0 bases and J lost 1 base. The CDR3 length is 17 residues. In germline, CDR1 is NSQYPW, CDR2 LRSPGD (reference sequence). CDR3 DNA, as far as it was read: TGCACCTGCAGTGCAGAGACTGGGGGTAGGGGTGCAGAA. As protein: CTCSAETGGRGAE. The whole CDR3 reads CTCSAETGGRGAETLYF.

This clone was seen more than once but under ten times. Genes here carry mouse names. The read terminates 4 residues before the CDR3 end, so the remaining end is supplied by the germline J gene. This chain joins TRBV19 and TRBJ1-1; 11 bases line up with TRBD1. This CDR3 has 15 amino acids. The V gene end was trimmed by 2 bases and the J gene end by 1 base; junction bases not matched to a gene: 1. Germline values: CDR1 FNHDT, CDR2 SITEND (reference sequence). CDR3 DNA, as far as it was read: TGTGCCAGCAGTATGGGGACAGGGGGAAACACA. Translation: CASSMGTGGNT. The entire CDR3 reads CASSMGTGGNTEVFF.

This clone was detected only a few times. The listed genes are named as in mouse. Coverage ceases 4 residues before the CDR3 finishes, and the germline J gene fills in the end. The rearrangement uses TRBV13-3 and TRBJ1-4; D remains ambiguous. The germline V and J ends were trimmed by 0 bases and 2 bases, with 8 bases remaining between them. The germline V gene encodes CDR1 NNHDY and CDR2 SYVADS. The CDR3 has 15 residues. The sequenced CDR3 bases are TGTGCCAGCAGTGATGGAGAACAATCCAACGAA. It encodes CASSDGEQSNE. The complete CDR3 reads CASSDGEQSNERLFF.

This clone turned up a few times. The genes and germline here are from mouse. The read gets to within 4 residues of the CDR3 end, and the germline J gene fills in the rest. V gene TRBV19 combines with J gene TRBJ2-7; TRBD2 agrees at 9 bases. CDR3 length: 15 amino acids. Germline-derived CDR1 and CDR2 are FNHDT and SITEND (reference sequence). The CDR3: CASSIPDWGTYEQYF. The sequenced part of the CDR3 DNA is TGTGCCAGCAGTATACCCGACTGGGGGACATAT.

This clone was detected many times. Mouse names are used for the genes. The CDR3 end falls 4 residues outside the read, so it is completed with the germline J gene. The genes are TRBV1 and TRBJ2-7, with 8 bases fitting TRBD2. From germline, CDR1 is NSQYPW and CDR2 LRSPGD (reference sequence). The CDR3 totals 15 residues. V shed 3 bases and J 2 bases; nucleotides not matched to a gene: 6. The CDR3 reads CTCSASGTGPYEQYF. The part of the CDR3 DNA that was read is TGCACCTGCAGTGCCTCCGGGACTGGACCCTAT.

This clone was seen a few times. The gene names given are mouse names. The CDR3 end is not reached by the read, which stops 4 residues before it; the germline J gene fills it in. The gene calls are TRBV13-3 and TRBJ2-3; 9 bases line up with TRBD2. Germline V gene sequence: CDR1 NNHDY, CDR2 SYVADS. V was clipped by 2 bases and J by 2 bases; unmatched bases: 6. CDR3 length equals 16 residues. CDR3 region: CASSEPLGGFAETLYF. Partial CDR3 DNA: TGTGCCAGCAGTGAGCCCCTGGGGGGGTTTGCAGAA.

This clone showed up just a few times. These gene names are mouse names. CDR3 bases read: TGTGCTAGCAGAAGGACTGGGGGGGCGCTGTAT. Protein sequence: CASRRTGGALY. From start to end, the CDR3 is CASRRTGGALYEQYF. The chain carries TRBV17 and TRBJ2-7; 13 bases fit TRBD2. With the read ending 4 residues before the CDR3 end, the germline J gene is used to fill in that end. There are 15 residues in the CDR3. Germline CDR1 is MNHDT and CDR2 is YYDKIL.

There are a few counts of this clone. The gene symbols are mouse symbols. The missing CDR3 end, 4 residues past where the read stops, is filled in from the germline J gene. The chain combines TRBV13-3 with TRBJ2-7; the match to TRBD1 covers 7 bases. The CDR3 spans 13 residues. J was trimmed by 3 bases and V by 2 bases; bases with no gene match: 2. Germline loops: CDR1 NNHDY, CDR2 SYVADS. CDR3 DNA, as far as it was read: TGTGCCAGCAGTGAGTGGACAGGCTAT. Protein: CASSEWTGY. The CDR3 as a whole reads CASSEWTGYEQYF.

This clone was counted a few times. Genes here carry mouse names. The read terminates 4 residues before the CDR3 end, so the remaining end is supplied by the germline J gene. J is TRBJ2-4 and V is TRBV13-3; 9 nucleotides match TRBD2. The CDR3 spans 16 residues. The V and J ends lost 0 bases and 0 bases, in that order; junction bases with no gene match: 2. CDR1 is NNHDY and CDR2 is SYVADS in the germline V gene. Incomplete CDR3 DNA: TGTGCCAGCAGTGATGCAGACTGGGGGAGTCAAAAC. Translation: CASSDADWGSQN. The full-length CDR3 reads as CASSDADWGSQNTLYF.

This clone was counted between two and nine times. The listed genes are named as in mouse. The DNA ends 4 residues before the CDR3 does, and the rest of the CDR3 is filled in from the germline J gene. V usage is TRBV13-3 and J usage is TRBJ2-3; 14 bases line up with TRBD2. The junction had 1 base not matched to a gene; V was cut back by 1 base and J by 3 bases. The V gene's germline CDR1 is NNHDY and CDR2 SYVADS. The CDR3 runs to 16 residues. CDR3 DNA (partial): TGTGCCAGCAGTGATTGGGACTGGGGGGGCGCAGAA. Translation gives CASSDWDWGGAE. Given in full, the CDR3 is CASSDWDWGGAETLYF.

There are a few counts of this clone. Genes and germline come from the mouse. The read finishes 4 residues shy of the CDR3 end, and the germline J gene is used to complete it. The chain is built from TRBV13-3 and TRBJ2-7, with 10 bases aligning to TRBD2. Germline lookup yields CDR1 NNHDY and CDR2 SYVADS. The CDR3 is made up of 15 amino acids. The CDR3 DNA, read in part, is TGTGCCAGCAGTGATGCCTGGGGGGGCAGGAAT. It encodes CASSDAWGGRN. The complete CDR3 sequence is CASSDAWGGRNEQYF.

This clone showed up just a few times. All gene names here are mouse names. The CDR3 end falls 4 residues outside the read, so it is completed with the germline J gene. The genes are TRBV13-3 and TRBJ2-3, with D maybe TRBD1 (5 bases). V dropped 0 bases and J dropped 0 bases, with 11 bases sitting between them. The CDR3 covers 16 residues. Germline CDR1 and CDR2: NNHDY and SYVADS. CDR3 bases read: TGTGCCAGCAGTGATGAGACAGAACTTAGTGCAGAA. Translation gives CASSDETELSAE. The CDR3 reads in full as CASSDETELSAETLYF.

On this clone: Mouse names are used for the genes. The sequenced fragment ends 4 residues before the CDR3 boundary, so the rest is inferred from the germline J gene. The sample holds other DNA sequences that translate to the same CDR3. This chain links TRBV1 with TRBJ2-7; TRBD1 might be the D (6 bases). The V gene lost 3 bases and the J gene lost 0 bases, with 12 bases spanning the gap. CDR3 length: 15 amino acids. CDR1 is NSQYPW and CDR2 is LRSPGD in the germline V gene (reference sequence). CDR3 loop: CTCSASRDNSYEQYF. The sequenced part of the CDR3 DNA is TGCACCTGCAGTGCGAGTAGGGACAACTCCTAT.

On this clone itself: At residue 11, the TCRdb protein departs from the DNA translation, so the protein shown here was derived from the DNA itself. All gene names here are mouse names. The sequenced CDR3 bases are TGTGCCTGGAGTGAGGGGGCGCCTGGAAATACG. Translation: CAWSEGAPGNT. The full CDR3 protein reads CAWSEGAPGNTLYF. The chain couples TRBV31 to TRBJ1-3; 7 positions match TRBD1. From the germline J gene comes the end of the CDR3, since the read stops 3 residues before it. CDR1 and CDR2 from the germline V gene are GKSSPN and SITVG. CDR3 length: 14 amino acids. V was pared by 2 bases and J by 2 bases, with 3 bases of the junction left unmatched.

The sample holds a few counts of this clone. The genes are named according to mouse. Coverage ceases 4 residues before the CDR3 finishes, and the germline J gene fills in the end. Other nucleotide sequences in the sample specify the same CDR3. The chain joins TRBV19 to TRBJ2-3; 9 nucleotides align to TRBD2. This CDR3 region has 15 residues. CDR1 FNHDT and CDR2 SITEND come from the germline V gene (reference sequence). The J segment lost 0 bases and the V segment lost 5 bases, leaving 4 bases of the junction unmatched. CDR3 in amino acids: CASRPGLGSAETLYF. CDR3 DNA (partial): TGTGCCAGCAGACCCGGACTGGGGAGTGCAGAA.

The table lists this clone with a few counts. Gene names are the mouse ones. The sequenced fragment ends 4 residues before the CDR3 boundary, so the rest is inferred from the germline J gene. The chain combines TRBV13-3 with TRBJ2-7, with 8 bases lining up with TRBD2. The length of the CDR3 is 14 residues. The V and J ends lost 2 bases and 1 base, in that order; junction bases with no gene match: 2. Germline lookup yields CDR1 NNHDY and CDR2 SYVADS. CDR3 DNA, as far as it was read: TGTGCCAGCAGTGAGGACTGGGAGTCCTAT. Encoded protein: CASSEDWESY. The full CDR3 protein reads CASSEDWESYEQYF.

This clone occurred a few times. Gene names refer to mouse genes. From the germline J gene comes the end of the CDR3, since the read stops 4 residues before it. The V gene is TRBV29, the J gene TRBJ2-3; D may be TRBD2 (7 bases). From germline, CDR1 is MSHET and CDR2 SYDVDS. The V and J ends lost 1 base and 1 base respectively, with 15 bases between them. The CDR3 consists of 17 residues. CDR3 protein: CASSLLGGGGGAETLYF. The part of the CDR3 DNA that was read is TGTGCTAGCAGTTTATTGGGGGGCGGCGGGGGTGCAGAA.

This clone was found a few times. Each gene name is a mouse one. The read gets to within 4 residues of the CDR3 end, and the germline J gene fills in the rest. The chain combines TRBV19 with TRBJ2-3; D may be TRBD1 (5 bases). CDR1 and CDR2 (germline): FNHDT, SITEND (reference sequence). The CDR3 loop spans 16 amino acids. The germline V and J ends were trimmed by 2 bases and 0 bases, with 13 bases remaining between them. CDR3 DNA, as far as it was read: TGTGCCAGCAGTATCCAGGGAGGGATGAGTGCAGAA. Its translation: CASSIQGGMSAE. The entire CDR3 sequence reads CASSIQGGMSAETLYF.